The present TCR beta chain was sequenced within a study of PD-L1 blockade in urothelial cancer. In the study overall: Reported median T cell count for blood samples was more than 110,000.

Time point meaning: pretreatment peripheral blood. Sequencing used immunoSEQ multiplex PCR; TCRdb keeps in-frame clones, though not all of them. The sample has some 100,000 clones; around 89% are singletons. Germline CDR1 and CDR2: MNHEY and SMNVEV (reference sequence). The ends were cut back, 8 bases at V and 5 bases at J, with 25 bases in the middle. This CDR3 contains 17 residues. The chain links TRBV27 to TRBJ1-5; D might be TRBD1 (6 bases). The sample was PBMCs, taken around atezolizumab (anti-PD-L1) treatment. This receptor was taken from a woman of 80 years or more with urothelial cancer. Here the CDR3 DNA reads TGTGCCAGCTCCCTACGGGGCCGGGCGGGGGGCTATCAGCCCCAGCATTTT. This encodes CASSLRGRAGGYQPQHF.